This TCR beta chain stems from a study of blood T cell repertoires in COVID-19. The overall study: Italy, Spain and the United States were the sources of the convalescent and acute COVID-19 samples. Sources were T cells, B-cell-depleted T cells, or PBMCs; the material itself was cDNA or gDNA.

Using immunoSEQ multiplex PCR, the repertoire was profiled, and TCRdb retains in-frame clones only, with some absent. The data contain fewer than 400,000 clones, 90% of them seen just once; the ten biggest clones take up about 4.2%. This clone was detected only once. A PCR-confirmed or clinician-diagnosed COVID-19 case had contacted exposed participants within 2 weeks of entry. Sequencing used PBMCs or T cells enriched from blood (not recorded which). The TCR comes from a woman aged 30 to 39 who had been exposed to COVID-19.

CDR3 protein: CASRKQGQPQHF. The DNA of the CDR3 is TGTGCCAGTAGGAAACAGGGCCAGCCCCAGCATTTT. The chain is built from TRBV19 and TRBJ1-5; possibly TRBD1 for D (6 bases). Germline CDR1 reads LNHDA; CDR2 reads SQIVND (reference sequence). This CDR3 is 12 amino acids long. Trimming left V 6 bases short and J 7 bases short, with 10 bases between.